This is a list of T cell receptor beta chains from one sample in a study of T-cell reconstitution after alpha-beta-depleted transplantation in children. TCRdb reprocessed the PCR reads with MiXCR, giving one entry per CDR3 protein. The sample records around 960,000 distinct CDR3 sequences, around 30% being singletons. This material consisted of PBMCs, mostly from graft donor cells, taken 360 days after TCRalphabeta/CD19-depleted stem cell transplant. The receptors shown here come from a boy younger than two who had a stem cell transplant for SCID, so the T cells may come from the graft donor. Each CDR3 is given with its conserved first and last residue. A D gene is named only where the DNA matches it firmly. Only part of the rows carry a size: once, few, many, or a class if the clone is expanded.

TRBJ2-2 | few | TRBV20-1 | TRBD2 | TGCAGTGCTAGAGATAGACTAGCGCCCCGGGAGCTGTTTTTT | CSARDRLAPRELFF
TRBJ2-3 | - | TRBV21-1 | - | TGTGCCAGCAGCAGAAGGAGCGGGGGACCCACAGATACGCAGTATTTT | CASSRRSGGPTDTQYF
TRBJ1-2 | many | TRBV4-1 | TRBD1 | TGCGCCAGCAGCCAGAACAGGGGCGGCTACACCTTC | CASSQNRGGYTF
TRBJ2-3 | - | TRBV20-1 | TRBD2 | TGCAGTGTTGAGCGGGGGGTTAGCACAGATACGCAGTATTTT | CSVERGVSTDTQYF
TRBJ2-4 | - | TRBV7-3 | TRBD2 | TGTGCCAGCAGCCAAGGACTAGCGAACATTCAGTACTTC | CASSQGLANIQYF
TRBJ1-1 | - | TRBV5-1 | TRBD1 | TGCGCCAGCAGCTTTACAGGGGGCGGAAACACTGAAGCTTTCTTT | CASSFTGGGNTEAFF
TRBJ1-5 | - | TRBV23-1 | - | TGCGCCAGCAGTCAATCGTCAGCCAGGGAAACCCAGCCCCAGCATTTT | CASSQSSARETQPQHF
TRBJ2-7 | few | TRBV6-5 | - | TGTGCCAGCAGTTACTCGTTGCAGACTTTCCACGAGCAGTACTTC | CASSYSLQTFHEQYF
TRBJ2-1 | - | TRBV12-3/TRBV12-4 | TRBD2 | TGTGCCAGCAGTTTAGAGCGGGGGGGCCCCCATGAGCAGTTCTTC | CASSLERGGPHEQFF
TRBJ2-1 | - | TRBV5-5 | - | TGTGCCAGCAGCTTGGCAGCCGGGAGCGTCTACAATGAGCAGTTCTTC | CASSLAAGSVYNEQFF
TRBJ1-2 | - | TRBV6-5 | - | TGTGCCAGCACCGGGGCAGGCTATGGCTACACCTTC | CASTGAGYGYTF
TRBJ2-3 | - | TRBV18 | - | TGTGCCAGCTCACCCCCCGCGGGACCAAAGTGGCATTTT | CASSPPAGPKWHF
TRBJ2-2 | - | TRBV11-2 | - | TGTGCCAGCAGTTCCGGACAGTGGGGAACCGGGGAGCTGTTTTTT | CASSSGQWGTGELFF
TRBJ1-1 | few | TRBV5-1 | TRBD1 | TGCGCCAGCAGCTTGGACGGACAGGGCTGGACTGAAGCTTTCTTT | CASSLDGQGWTEAFF
TRBJ1-1 | few | TRBV5-5 | - | TGTGCCAGCAGCGAAATTACGGGGGCGCTTTTGGCAGCTTTCTTT | CASSEITGALLAAFF
TRBJ1-2 | - | TRBV7-2 | - | TGTGCCAGCAGCTTAGTGGGAGGAGGGTTAGGCTACACCTTC | CASSLVGGGLGYTF
TRBJ2-1 | few | TRBV29-1 | TRBD1 | TGCAGCGTGTGGGACAGGGATAGGGATGAGCAGTTCTTC | CSVWDRDRDEQFF
TRBJ1-2 | - | TRBV29-1 | TRBD1 | TGCAGCGCCGTTACAGGGGCTACATATGGCTACACCTTC | CSAVTGATYGYTF
TRBJ2-1 | few | TRBV24-1 | TRBD2 | TGTGCCACCAGTGAGGGCCAGGGAGGGAACGAGCAGTTCTTC | CATSEGQGGNEQFF
TRBJ2-1 | - | TRBV14 | - | TGTGCCAGCAACGTTAAGGGACCAGGACGAAAGATCTTC | CASNVKGPGRKIF
TRBJ2-7 | few | TRBV10-3 | - | TGTGCCATCACTTCGACAGATGGTGGCGAGCAGTACTTC | CAITSTDGGEQYF
TRBJ2-7 | few | TRBV5-5 | - | TGTGCCAGCAGCTTGATCCTCGACCTAGCCTACGAGCAGTACTTC | CASSLILDLAYEQYF
TRBJ2-2 | - | TRBV12-3/TRBV12-4 | - | TGTGCCAGCAGTTGGGCGCACACCGGGGAGCTGTTTTTT | CASSWAHTGELFF
TRBJ1-2 | - | TRBV5-5 | - | TGTGCCAGCAGCTTGGTTCCGGGACTCAAATATGGCTACACCTTC | CASSLVPGLKYGYTF
TRBJ1-5 | once | TRBV20-1 | TRBD1 | TGCAGTGCTAGAGGTTTCGTACAGGGGGACAATCAGCCCCAGCATTTT | CSARGFVQGDNQPQHF
TRBJ1-6 | - | TRBV4-2 | - | TGTGCCAGCAGCCAGGGCACTAGAGCCGATTCACCCCTCCACTTT | CASSQGTRADSPLHF
TRBJ2-1 | few | TRBV5-1 | TRBD2 | TGCGCCAGCAGCTCCTGGACTAGCGGGGGGATCATCTACAATGAGCAGTTCTTC | CASSSWTSGGIIYNEQFF
TRBJ2-1 | - | TRBV4-1 | - | TGCGCCAGCAGCCAAGAAGATCCTCTCGCTGCTCCTTACAATGAGCAGTTCTTC | CASSQEDPLAAPYNEQFF